This T cell receptor beta chain was captured by sequencing in a study of shared clonotypes between healthy human individuals. Overall study: Each donor contributed plates that comprised three CD4 naive, three CD4 memory, two CD8 naive and one CD8 memory.

Every donor, a Caucasian adult, lived in Nashville, Tennessee. Assay: immunoSEQ multiplex PCR; the TCRdb copy retains only in-frame clones and omits some. The sample consists of approximately 2.5 million clones, more than 85% of them appearing once. This CDR3 region has 16 residues. V was cut by 1 base and J by 8 bases, with 21 bases left in between. The germline gives CDR1 SGDLS, CDR2 YYNGEE. Input material: naive CD4+ T cells from PBMCs. Subset indicated: CD45RA+ positively selected. The source is a man between 18 and 29 years old in good health. Some clones in this sample may be carry-over from other donors' samples. This chain uses TRBV9 with TRBJ1-1; D might be TRBD1 (6 bases). CDR3 sequence: CASSVMGAQSGTEAFF. The CDR3 DNA reads as TGTGCCAGCAGCGTAATGGGGGCCCAAAGTGGGACAGAAGCTTTCTTT.